This T cell receptor beta chain was observed in a study of blood T cell repertoires in COVID-19. Some clones are missing from TCRdb's copy, which holds only in-frame ones; the method was immunoSEQ multiplex PCR. Of approximately 90,000 clones listed, around 79% are singletons. Germline V gene data show CDR1 as MNHEY and CDR2 as SMNVEV (reference sequence). The CDR3 has 14 residues. The V gene lost 3 bases and the J gene lost 10 bases, with 13 bases spanning the gap. Sequenced sample: peripheral blood. The sequence came from a human donor in a cohort sampled during active COVID-19. The chain employs TRBV27 and TRBJ1-6; maybe TRBD1 (5 bases). The CDR3 here is CASSFFRDGSPLHF. CDR3 nucleotide sequence: TGTGCCAGCAGTTTTTTCAGGGATGGGTCACCCCTCCACTTT.